One and the same sample provided the 3 T cell receptor beta chains below, sequenced in a study of graft-versus-host responses after intestinal transplantation. Measured with immunoSEQ multiplex PCR; TCRdb has only the in-frame clones, and not every one. The sample lists some 45,000 clones; 91% were seen once. Sample: PBMCs, taken 524 days after transplant. Every receptor here comes from a human patient who received an intestinal transplant, so some T cells may come from the graft donor.

The CDR3 DNA is TGTGCCAGCAGCTCCCGTTGGGACAAGACCAATCAGCCCCAGCATTTT. Its protein is CASSSRWDKTNQPQHF. This sequence joins TRBV7-8 and TRBJ1-5; the D gene is possibly TRBD1 (6 bases). Deletions cut 4 bases from V and 3 bases from J, with 16 bases between. CDR3 size: 16 residues. Germline V gene lookup returns CDR1 SGHVS and CDR2 FQNEAQ.

The rearrangement joins TRBV5-6 to TRBJ1-1, with D hard to call. Between the trimmed V and J ends, which lost 2 bases and 8 bases, there was a span of 7 bases. Germline loops: CDR1 SGHDT, CDR2 YYEEEE. The CDR3 runs to 11 residues. The CDR3 reads CASSFGMEAFF. The CDR3 DNA reads as TGTGCCAGCAGCTTTGGAATGGAAGCTTTCTTT.

The chain employs TRBV6-6 and TRBJ2-7; maybe TRBD1 (6 bases). This CDR3 has 15 residues. V lost 6 bases and J 2 bases, leaving 17 bases between the germline ends. Germline V gene sequence: CDR1 MNHNY, CDR2 SVGAGI (reference sequence). For the CDR3, the DNA is TGTGCCAGCAGCCACCCGGGACAAGGGGCCTACGAGCAGTACTTC. This gives the protein CASSHPGQGAYEQYF.